Below are 26 T cell receptor beta chains sequenced from a single sample in a study of cytomegalovirus exposure and HLA in healthy donors. PCR involved 60 Vbeta and 13 Jbeta primers. TCRdb's copy holds only in-frame clones and misses some; the assay was immunoSEQ multiplex PCR. This sample has 120,000 to 150,000 clones, with about 66% found just once. The sample comprised PBMCs. The origin of the receptors is a male donor in good health and CMV-seronegative.

The CDR3 here is CASSLGFGALSYEQYF. The CDR3 coding sequence is TGTGCCAGCAGTTTAGGATTTGGGGCGCTATCCTACGAGCAGTACTTC. The chain joins TRBV27 to TRBJ2-7; a possible D gene is TRBD1 (5 bases). Trimming pared 2 bases from V and 1 base from J, leaving 15 bases between. Germline CDR1 MNHEY, CDR2 SMNVEV (reference sequence). The CDR3 is made up of 16 amino acids.

This clone appeared many times. The V call is TRBV19, the J call TRBJ2-4; 7 bases line up with TRBD1. J gave up 6 bases and V 3 bases, and 2 bases lay outside the gene matches. The CDR3 extends over 13 amino acids. The germline gives CDR1 LNHDA, CDR2 SQIVND (reference sequence). Written as DNA, the CDR3 is TGTGCCAGTAGTATGGGGGACAGAAACATTCAGTACTTC. This encodes CASSMGDRNIQYF.

V usage is TRBV7-3 and J usage is TRBJ2-1; a possible D gene is TRBD1 (5 bases). V was clipped by 1 base and J by 1 base, with 8 bases between them. The CDR3 length is 15 residues. Looked up from germline, CDR1 is SGHTA and CDR2 is FQGTGA. CDR3 amino acids: CASSLKAGSYNEQFF. CDR3 coding DNA: TGTGCCAGCAGCTTAAAAGCAGGGTCCTACAATGAGCAGTTCTTC. Full variable domain (missing parts from reference TRBV7-3 and TRBJ2-1): GAGVSQTPSNKVTEKGKYVELRCDPISGHTALYWYRQSLGQGPEFLIYFQGTGAADDSGLPNDRFFAVRPEGSVSTLKIQRTERGDSAVYLCASSLKAGSYNEQFFGPGTRLTVL.

V and J are TRBV5-1 and TRBJ2-7; tentative D call: TRBD1 (5 bases). This CDR3 has 14 amino acids. Trimming took 4 bases from V and 0 from J, leaving 11 bases between them. From germline, CDR1 is SGHRS and CDR2 YFSETQ. This CDR3 is CASSIEQGSYEQYF. The CDR3 DNA follows: TGCGCCAGCAGCATAGAGCAGGGCTCCTACGAGCAGTACTTC.

The genes are TRBV4-1 and TRBJ1-2; maybe TRBD1 (6 bases). Trimming pared 3 bases from V and 4 bases from J, leaving 12 bases between. The CDR3 sequence is 14 residues long. Germline loops: CDR1 MGHRA, CDR2 YSYEKL. DNA for the CDR3: TGCGCCAGCAGCCACCTGGGGGGGGCCTATGGCTACACCTTC. This encodes CASSHLGGAYGYTF.

In its sample, this clone was seen a few times. V and J are TRBV27 and TRBJ2-7, with a tentative D call TRBD1 (5 bases). V shed 0 bases and J shed 3 bases, with 12 bases lying between them. Germline CDR1 and CDR2: MNHEY and SMNVEV (reference sequence). This CDR3 is built from 15 residues. The CDR3 sequence is CASSLSWTSGYEQYF. The CDR3, as DNA: TGTGCCAGCAGTTTATCGTGGACATCGGGCTACGAGCAGTACTTC.

V usage is TRBV25-1 and J usage is TRBJ1-1, with 7 bases identical to TRBD1. The junction had 7 bases not matched to a gene; V was cut back by 3 bases and J by 3 bases. Germline V gene sequence: CDR1 MGHDK, CDR2 SYGVNS. CDR3 size: 15 residues. The CDR3 coding sequence is TGTGCCAGCAGTGACCGAACAGGGGTCGACACTGAAGCTTTCTTT. It specifies CASSDRTGVDTEAFF.

The rearrangement uses TRBV10-3 and TRBJ2-1; no firm D call. The germline V gene has CDR1 ENHRY and CDR2 SYGVKD. CDR3 length: 14 amino acids. V shed 10 bases and J shed 8 bases, with 21 bases lying between them. CDR3 region: CATRLVISADEQFF. For the CDR3, the DNA is TGTGCCACCCGCCTAGTAATCTCTGCCGATGAGCAGTTCTTC.

J is TRBJ1-1 and V is TRBV6-5, with D hard to call. V was trimmed by 8 bases and J by 5 bases, leaving 6 bases between them. Germline V gene lookup returns CDR1 MNHEY and CDR2 SVGAGI. This CDR3 is 10 amino acids long. The chain's CDR3 is CASFSTEAFF. The DNA of the CDR3 is TGTGCCAGCTTCTCGACTGAAGCTTTCTTT.

The chain recombines TRBV4-3 with TRBJ2-5; possible D gene TRBD1, 5 bases. From germline, CDR1 is LGHNA and CDR2 YSLEER. CDR3 length equals 12 residues. V lost 2 bases to trimming and J lost 7 bases, with 8 bases between them. CDR3 residues: CASSQTQGTQYF. The CDR3 nucleotides are TGCGCCAGCAGCCAAACTCAGGGGACCCAGTACTTC.

The chain has TRBV5-1 and TRBJ1-3; 11 bases align to TRBD1. V shed 4 bases, J shed 11 bases, and the junction held 5 bases outside the gene matches. Germline loops: CDR1 SGHRS, CDR2 YFSETQ. The CDR3 length is 13 residues. The CDR3 nucleotides are TGCGCCAGCAGCCAGGGACAGGGGGACCCCATATATTTT. Translation gives CASSQGQGDPIYF.

In its sample, this clone was seen a few times. The same CDR3 also results from other DNA sequences found in this sample. The chain is built from TRBV9 and TRBJ1-1; no firm D call. With 0 bases removed from V and 0 bases from J, the gap between germline ends came to 3 bases. The CDR3 extends over 13 amino acids. The V gene's germline CDR1 is SGDLS and CDR2 YYNGEE. CDR3 sequence: CASSVAVNTEAFF. The CDR3 DNA reads as TGTGCCAGCAGCGTAGCGGTGAACACTGAAGCTTTCTTT.

J is TRBJ2-7 and V is TRBV9; 7 nucleotides line up with TRBD2. The CDR3 covers 14 residues. Germline values: CDR1 SGDLS, CDR2 YYNGEE. Trimming took 2 bases from V and 3 from J; bases not matched to a gene: 5. CDR3 in amino acids: CASSVGGEDYEQYF. CDR3 DNA sequence: TGTGCCAGCAGCGTGGGGGGGGAGGACTACGAGCAGTACTTC.

This rearrangement joins TRBV2 to TRBJ2-7, with 7 bases matching TRBD1. The germline V gene has CDR1 SNHLY and CDR2 FYNNEI. This CDR3 is 14 amino acids long. Unmatched junction bases numbered 11, after V lost 9 bases and J lost 3 bases. The CDR3 here is CASLPRDRHYEQYF. The CDR3 nucleotides are TGTGCCAGTCTCCCCCGGGACAGACACTACGAGCAGTACTTC.

The rearrangement joins TRBV11-2 to TRBJ1-4; D ambiguous. The CDR3 runs 15 residues. Trimming removed 2 bases from V and 3 bases from J, with 10 bases in between. Germline CDR1 reads SGHAT; CDR2 reads FQNNGV. CDR3 in DNA: TGTGCCAGCAGCTTAAGACAAGCCGCTAATGAAAAACTGTTTTTT. Translating gives CASSLRQAANEKLFF.

The rearrangement links TRBV7-2 to TRBJ2-7; 7 nucleotides line up with TRBD1. Germline CDR1 is SGHTA and CDR2 is FQGNSA. J gave up 2 bases and V 5 bases, and 12 bases lay outside the gene matches. The CDR3 sequence is 16 residues long. CDR3 in DNA: TGTGCCAGCAGCACGGCTGGGACAGTCGTTCCCTACGAGCAGTACTTC. Its protein is CASSTAGTVVPYEQYF.

The V and J genes are TRBV5-1 and TRBJ2-7; 8 bases are shared with TRBD1. The V and J ends lost 0 bases and 3 bases, in that order; junction bases with no gene match: 2. From germline, CDR1 is SGHRS and CDR2 YFSETQ. This CDR3 has 14 amino acids. The CDR3 DNA follows: TGCGCCAGCAGCTTGGGACAGGGGAACTACGAGCAGTACTTC. As protein: CASSLGQGNYEQYF.

In this sample, this clone turned up once. This chain joins TRBV7-8 and TRBJ1-1; 7 bases agree with TRBD1. J gave up 5 bases and V 5 bases, and 8 bases lay outside the gene matches. In germline, CDR1 is SGHVS, CDR2 FQNEAQ. CDR3 length equals 14 residues. CDR3 region: CASSPTTGRTEAFF. The CDR3 DNA follows: TGTGCCAGCAGCCCGACGACAGGGAGGACTGAAGCTTTCTTT.

The J gene is TRBJ1-2, the V gene TRBV30, with 9 bases identical to TRBD1. This CDR3 contains 16 residues. Trimming at V came to 5 bases and at J to 7 bases, leaving 17 bases not matched to a gene. Germline CDR1 and CDR2: GTSNPN and SVGIG (reference sequence). CDR3 sequence: CAWDTGTGNGRGGYTF. CDR3 bases: TGTGCCTGGGATACTGGGACAGGGAACGGCCGGGGTGGCTACACCTTC.

In its sample, this clone was seen a few times. The chain combines TRBV6-5 with TRBJ1-1, with D possibly matching TRBD1 (5 bases). Germline values: CDR1 MNHEY, CDR2 SVGAGI. CDR3 length equals 16 residues. V shed 0 bases and J shed 5 bases, with 16 bases lying between them. The chain's CDR3 is CASSYSPLGRGTEAFF. CDR3 DNA: TGTGCCAGCAGTTACTCGCCATTGGGGCGAGGTACTGAAGCTTTCTTT.

The rearrangement joins TRBV5-4 to TRBJ1-2; TRBD1 might be the D (5 bases). Germline V gives CDR1 SGHNT, CDR2 YYREEE (reference sequence). V lost 1 base to trimming and J lost 4 bases, with 11 bases between them. The CDR3 consists of 14 residues. CDR3 residues: CASSLSGSGYGYTF. CDR3 bases: TGTGCCAGCAGCTTGTCAGGGTCGGGCTATGGCTACACCTTC.

This chain connects TRBV7-8 to TRBJ2-5; TRBD2 aligns across 8 bases. CDR3 size: 19 residues. Trimming took 5 bases from V and 8 from J; bases not matched to a gene: 25. Germline CDR1 SGHVS, CDR2 FQNEAQ. In DNA form, the CDR3 reads TGTGCCAGCAGCCCAAACCACATAACACGGGGGGGACCGTGGCGAACCCAGTACTTC. It is translated as CASSPNHITRGGPWRTQYF.

This chain links TRBV2 with TRBJ2-5; tentative D call: TRBD2 (5 bases). Germline loops: CDR1 SNHLY, CDR2 FYNNEI. There are 15 residues in the CDR3. Trimming stripped 4 bases from V and 5 bases from J, with 17 bases between. The CDR3 DNA reads TGTGCCAGCAGTGTCGAGCGGCTAGCCCCGGAGACCCAGTACTTC. It specifies CASSVERLAPETQYF.

CDR3 sequence: CATSRDLVQGRGGYTF. The CDR3 DNA reads as TGTGCCACCAGCAGAGATCTAGTACAGGGCCGCGGTGGCTACACCTTC. V usage is TRBV15 and J usage is TRBJ1-2, with D possibly matching TRBD1 (6 bases). CDR1 and CDR2 (germline): LNHNV, YYDKDF (reference sequence). V lost 0 bases and J 7 bases, leaving 18 bases between the germline ends. The CDR3 contains 16 residues.

The CDR3 nucleotides are TGTGCCAGCAGCCCGACTCGCGGGGAGCTGTTTTTT. As protein: CASSPTRGELFF. V and J are TRBV7-2 and TRBJ2-2; D is uncertain. The CDR3 is 12 residues long. Trimming cost V 5 bases and J 7 bases, with 8 bases left between them. CDR1 and CDR2 (germline): SGHTA, FQGNSA.

This clone was recorded a few times. This rearrangement joins TRBV7-2 to TRBJ1-4; no definite D call. Germline V lookup: CDR1 SGHTA, CDR2 FQGNSA. The CDR3 loop spans 14 amino acids. Trimming left V 8 bases short and J 3 bases short, with 13 bases between. CDR3 in amino acids: CASCEGGANEKLFF. The CDR3 bases are TGTGCCAGCTGCGAGGGCGGGGCTAATGAAAAACTGTTTTTT.